This TCR beta chain was recovered during a study of PD-1 and CTLA-4 blockade in melanoma. Using immunoSEQ multiplex PCR, the repertoire was profiled, and TCRdb retains in-frame clones only, with some absent. The data show roughly 30,000 clones, approximately 90% seen once. Per the germline V gene, CDR1 is DFQATT and CDR2 is SNEGSKA (reference sequence). The CDR3 totals 14 residues. Trimming shortened V by 3 bases and J by 0 bases, and 9 bases separated the two germline ends. The chain combines TRBV20-1 with TRBJ1-5; D is uncertain. This clonotype was obtained from a human donor with melanoma. The source material was CD8+ T cells from peripheral blood, sampled from a patient given anti-PD-1 treatment. The CDR3 sequence is CSASGSNSNQPQHF. In DNA form, the CDR3 reads TGCAGTGCTAGTGGGTCGAATAGCAATCAGCCCCAGCATTTT.